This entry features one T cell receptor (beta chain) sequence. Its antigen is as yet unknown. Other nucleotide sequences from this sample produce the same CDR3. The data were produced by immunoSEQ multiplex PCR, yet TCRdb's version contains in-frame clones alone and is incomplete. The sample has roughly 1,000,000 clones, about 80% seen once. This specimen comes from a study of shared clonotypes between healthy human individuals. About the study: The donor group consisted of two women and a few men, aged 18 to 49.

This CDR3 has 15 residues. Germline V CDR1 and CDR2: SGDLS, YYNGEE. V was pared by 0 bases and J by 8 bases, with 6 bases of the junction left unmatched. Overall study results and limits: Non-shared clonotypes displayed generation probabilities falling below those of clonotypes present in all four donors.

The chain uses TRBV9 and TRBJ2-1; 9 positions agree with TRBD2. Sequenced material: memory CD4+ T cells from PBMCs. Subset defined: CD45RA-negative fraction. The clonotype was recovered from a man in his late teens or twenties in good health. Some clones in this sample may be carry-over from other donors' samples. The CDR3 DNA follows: TGTGCCAGCAGCGTAGGGGGTAGCGGGAGTCATGAGCAGTTCTTC. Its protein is CASSVGGSGSHEQFF.